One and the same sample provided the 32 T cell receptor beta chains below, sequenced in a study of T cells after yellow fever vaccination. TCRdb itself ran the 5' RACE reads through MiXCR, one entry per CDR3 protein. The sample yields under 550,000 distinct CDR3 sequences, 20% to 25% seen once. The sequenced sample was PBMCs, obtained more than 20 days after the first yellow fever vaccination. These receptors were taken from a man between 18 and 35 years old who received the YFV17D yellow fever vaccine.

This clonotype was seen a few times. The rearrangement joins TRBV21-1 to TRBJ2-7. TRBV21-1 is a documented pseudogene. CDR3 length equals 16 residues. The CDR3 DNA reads TGTGCCAGCAGCTCGAACATGTTGAAAGGTTCCTACGAGCAGTACGTC. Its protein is CASSSNMLKGSYEQYV.

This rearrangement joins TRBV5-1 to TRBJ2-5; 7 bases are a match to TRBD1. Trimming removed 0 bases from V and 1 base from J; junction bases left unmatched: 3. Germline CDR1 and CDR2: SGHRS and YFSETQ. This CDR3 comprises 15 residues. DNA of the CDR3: TGCGCCAGCAGCTTGGGACAGGGCTCCCAAGAGACCCAGTACTTC. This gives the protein CASSLGQGSQETQYF.

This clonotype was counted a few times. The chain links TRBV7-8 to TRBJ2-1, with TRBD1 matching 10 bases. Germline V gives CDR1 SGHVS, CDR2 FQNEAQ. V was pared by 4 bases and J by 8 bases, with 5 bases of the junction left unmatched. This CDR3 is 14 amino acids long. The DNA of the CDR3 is TGTGCCAGCAGCTACGGACAGGGGGTCGATGAGCAGTTCTTC. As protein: CASSYGQGVDEQFF.

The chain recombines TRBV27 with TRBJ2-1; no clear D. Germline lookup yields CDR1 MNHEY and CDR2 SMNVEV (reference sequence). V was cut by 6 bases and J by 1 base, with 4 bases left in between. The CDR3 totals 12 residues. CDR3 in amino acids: CASRPSYNEQFF. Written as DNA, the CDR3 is TGTGCCAGCAGGCCTTCCTACAATGAGCAGTTCTTC.

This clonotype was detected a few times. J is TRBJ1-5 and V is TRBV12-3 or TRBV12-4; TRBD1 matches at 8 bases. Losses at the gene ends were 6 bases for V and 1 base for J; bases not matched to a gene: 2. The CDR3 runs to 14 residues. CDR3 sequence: CASRTGESNQPQHF. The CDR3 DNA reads TGTGCCAGCAGGACAGGGGAGAGCAATCAGCCCCAGCATTTT.

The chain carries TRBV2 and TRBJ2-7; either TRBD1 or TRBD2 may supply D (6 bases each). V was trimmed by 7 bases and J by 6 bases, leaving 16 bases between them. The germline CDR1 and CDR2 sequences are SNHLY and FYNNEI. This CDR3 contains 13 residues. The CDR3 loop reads CASNIGGIGEQYF. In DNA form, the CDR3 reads TGTGCCAGCAACATAGGGGGGATTGGCGAGCAGTACTTC.

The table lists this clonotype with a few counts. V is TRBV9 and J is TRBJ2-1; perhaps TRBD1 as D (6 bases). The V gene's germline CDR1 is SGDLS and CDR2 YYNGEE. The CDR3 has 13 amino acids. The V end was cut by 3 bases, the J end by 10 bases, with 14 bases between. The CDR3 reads CASSGQQGSEQFF. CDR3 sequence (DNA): TGTGCCAGCAGCGGACAACAGGGTTCGGAGCAGTTCTTC. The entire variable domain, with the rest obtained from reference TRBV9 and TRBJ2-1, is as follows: DSGVTQTPKHLITATGQRVTLRCSPRSGDLSVYWYQQSLDQGLQFLIQYYNGEERAKGNILERFSAQQFPDLHSELNLSSLELGDSALYFCASSGQQGSEQFFGPGTRLTVL.

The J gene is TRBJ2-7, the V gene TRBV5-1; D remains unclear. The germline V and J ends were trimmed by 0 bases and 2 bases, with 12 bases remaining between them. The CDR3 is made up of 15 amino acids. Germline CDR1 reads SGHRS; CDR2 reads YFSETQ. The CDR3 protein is CASSLAGRTPYEQYF. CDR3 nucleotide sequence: TGCGCCAGCAGCTTGGCGGGCAGGACCCCCTACGAGCAGTACTTC.

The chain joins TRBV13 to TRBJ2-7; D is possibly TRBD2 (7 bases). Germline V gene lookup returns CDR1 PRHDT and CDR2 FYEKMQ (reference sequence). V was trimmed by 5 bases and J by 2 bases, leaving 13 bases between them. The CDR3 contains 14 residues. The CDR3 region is CASSPRGGAYEQYF. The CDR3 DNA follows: TGTGCCAGCAGCCCGAGGGGGGGCGCCTACGAGCAGTACTTC.

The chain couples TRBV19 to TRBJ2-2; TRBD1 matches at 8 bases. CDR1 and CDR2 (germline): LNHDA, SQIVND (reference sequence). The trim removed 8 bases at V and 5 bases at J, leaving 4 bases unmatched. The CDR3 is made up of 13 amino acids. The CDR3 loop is CASGDRPTGELFF. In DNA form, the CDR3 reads TGTGCCAGTGGGGACAGGCCTACCGGGGAGCTGTTTTTT.

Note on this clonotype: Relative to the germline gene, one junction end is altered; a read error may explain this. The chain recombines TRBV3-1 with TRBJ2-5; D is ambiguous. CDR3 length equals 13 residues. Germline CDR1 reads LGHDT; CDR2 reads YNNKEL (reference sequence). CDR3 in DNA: TGTGCCAACAGCCAAGTGGCCCAAGAGACCCAGTACTTC. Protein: CANSQVAQETQYF.

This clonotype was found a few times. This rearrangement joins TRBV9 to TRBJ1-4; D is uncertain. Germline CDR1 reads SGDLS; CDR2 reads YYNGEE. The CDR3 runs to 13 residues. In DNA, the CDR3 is TGTGCGTCTAACAGTGGGCGTAATGAAAAACTGTTTTTT. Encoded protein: CASNSGRNEKLFF.

CDR3 protein: CASSEWNMGNTIYF. The DNA of the CDR3 is TGTGCCAGCAGTGAATGGAATATGGGAAACACCATATATTTT. The gene calls are TRBV2 and TRBJ1-3; D gene unclear. Trimming stripped 2 bases from V and 4 bases from J, with 9 bases between. CDR1 and CDR2 from the germline V gene are SNHLY and FYNNEI. This CDR3 contains 14 residues.

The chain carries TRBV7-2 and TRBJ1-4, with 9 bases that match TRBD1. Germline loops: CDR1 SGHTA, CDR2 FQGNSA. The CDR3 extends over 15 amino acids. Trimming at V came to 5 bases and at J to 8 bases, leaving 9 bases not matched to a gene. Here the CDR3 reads CASSTPDRGVEKLFF. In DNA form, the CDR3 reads TGTGCCAGCAGCACCCCGGACAGGGGTGTCGAAAAACTGTTTTTT. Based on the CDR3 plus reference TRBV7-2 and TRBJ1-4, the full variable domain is GAGVSQSPSNKVTEKGKDVELRCDPISGHTALYWYRQSLGQGLEFLIYFQGNSAPDKSGLPSDRFSAERTGGSVSTLTIQRTQQEDSAVYLCASSTPDRGVEKLFFGSGTQLSVL.

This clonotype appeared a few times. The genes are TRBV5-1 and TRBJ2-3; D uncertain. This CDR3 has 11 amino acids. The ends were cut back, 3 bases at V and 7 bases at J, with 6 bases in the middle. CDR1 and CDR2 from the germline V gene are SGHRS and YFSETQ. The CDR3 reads CASSSENTQYF. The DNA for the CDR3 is TGCGCCAGCAGCTCTGAAAATACGCAGTATTTT. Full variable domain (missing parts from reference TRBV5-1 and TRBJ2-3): KAGVTQTPRYLIKTRGQQVTLSCSPISGHRSVSWYQQTPGQGLQFLFEYFSETQRNKGNFPGRFSGRQFSNSRSEMNVSTLELGDSALYLCASSSENTQYFGPGTRLTVL.

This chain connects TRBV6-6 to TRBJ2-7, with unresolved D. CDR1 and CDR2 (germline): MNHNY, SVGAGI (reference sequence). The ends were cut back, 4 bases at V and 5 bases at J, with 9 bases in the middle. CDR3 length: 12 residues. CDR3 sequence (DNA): TGTGCCAGCAGTTCCGCGACGAACGAGCAGTACTTC. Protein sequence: CASSSATNEQYF.

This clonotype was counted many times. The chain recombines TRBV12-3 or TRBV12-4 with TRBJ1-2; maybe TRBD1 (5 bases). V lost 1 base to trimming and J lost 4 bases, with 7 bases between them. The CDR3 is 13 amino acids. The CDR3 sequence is CASSLGDLYGYTF. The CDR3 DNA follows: TGTGCCAGCAGTTTAGGGGACCTCTATGGCTACACCTTC.

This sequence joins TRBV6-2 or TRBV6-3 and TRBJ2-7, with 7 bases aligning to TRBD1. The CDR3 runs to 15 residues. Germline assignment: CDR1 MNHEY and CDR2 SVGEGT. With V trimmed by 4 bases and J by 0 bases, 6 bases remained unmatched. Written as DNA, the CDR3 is TGTGCCAGCAGTTCCGGGACAGCAAACTCCTACGAGCAGTACGTC. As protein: CASSSGTANSYEQYV.

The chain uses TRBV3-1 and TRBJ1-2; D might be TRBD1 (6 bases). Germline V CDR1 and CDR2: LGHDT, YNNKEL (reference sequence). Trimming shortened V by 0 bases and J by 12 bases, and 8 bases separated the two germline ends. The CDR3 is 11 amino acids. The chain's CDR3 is CASSQETGHTF. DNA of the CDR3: TGTGCCAGCAGCCAAGAAACAGGGCACACCTTC.

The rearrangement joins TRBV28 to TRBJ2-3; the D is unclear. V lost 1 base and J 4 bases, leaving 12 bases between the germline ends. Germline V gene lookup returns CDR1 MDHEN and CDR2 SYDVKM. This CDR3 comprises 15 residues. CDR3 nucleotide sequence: TGTGCCAGCAGTTTATCTTCGACCCACCCAGATACGCAGTATTTT. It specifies CASSLSSTHPDTQYF.

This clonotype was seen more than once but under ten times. CDR3 sequence: CSAPGLAGKSSYNEQFF. In DNA form, the CDR3 reads TGCAGTGCTCCCGGACTAGCGGGGAAGAGCTCCTACAATGAGCAGTTCTTC. V is TRBV20-1 and J is TRBJ2-1, with TRBD2 matching over 12 bases. Per germline, CDR1 DFQATT and CDR2 SNEGSKA (reference sequence). This CDR3 contains 17 residues. The ends lost 5 bases at V and 0 bases at J; junction bases unmatched: 8.

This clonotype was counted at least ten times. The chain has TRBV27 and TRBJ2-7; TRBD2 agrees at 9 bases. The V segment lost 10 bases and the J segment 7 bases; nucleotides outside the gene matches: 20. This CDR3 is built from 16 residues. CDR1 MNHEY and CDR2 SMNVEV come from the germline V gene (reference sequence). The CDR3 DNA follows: TGTGCCACCACGGCGGGGGGGCCCAGCGGTTACGAAGAGCAGTACTTC. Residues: CATTAGGPSGYEEQYF.

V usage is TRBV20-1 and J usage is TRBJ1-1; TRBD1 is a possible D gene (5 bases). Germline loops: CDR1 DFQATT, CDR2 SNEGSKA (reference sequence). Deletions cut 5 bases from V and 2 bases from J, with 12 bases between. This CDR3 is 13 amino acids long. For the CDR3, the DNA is TGCAGTGCTGCTGGGACGGGAAACACTGAAGCTTTCTTT. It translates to CSAAGTGNTEAFF.

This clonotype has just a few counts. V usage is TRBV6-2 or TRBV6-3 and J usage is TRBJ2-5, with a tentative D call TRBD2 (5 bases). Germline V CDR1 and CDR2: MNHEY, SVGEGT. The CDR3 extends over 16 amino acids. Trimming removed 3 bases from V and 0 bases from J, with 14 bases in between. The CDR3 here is CASSYVVGGYQETQYF. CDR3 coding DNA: TGTGCCAGCAGTTATGTGGTAGGAGGTTACCAAGAGACCCAGTACTTC.

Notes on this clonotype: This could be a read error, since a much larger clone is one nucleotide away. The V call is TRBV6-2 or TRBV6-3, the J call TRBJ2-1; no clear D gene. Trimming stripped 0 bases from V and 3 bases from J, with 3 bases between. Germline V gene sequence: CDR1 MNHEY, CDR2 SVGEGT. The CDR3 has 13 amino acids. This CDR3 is CASSYSIYNEQFF. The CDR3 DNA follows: TGTGCCAGCAGTTACTCGATCTACAATGAGCAGTTCTTC.

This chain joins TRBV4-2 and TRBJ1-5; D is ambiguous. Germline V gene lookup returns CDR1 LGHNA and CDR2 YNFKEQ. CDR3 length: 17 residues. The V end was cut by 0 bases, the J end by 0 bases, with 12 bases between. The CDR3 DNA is TGTGCCAGCAGCCAAGATCTTGGTCAATATAGCAATCAGCCCCAGCATTTT. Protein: CASSQDLGQYSNQPQHF.

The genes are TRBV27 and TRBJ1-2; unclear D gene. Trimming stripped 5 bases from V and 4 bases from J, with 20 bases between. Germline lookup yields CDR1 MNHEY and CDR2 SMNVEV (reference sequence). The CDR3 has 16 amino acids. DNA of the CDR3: TGTGCCAGCAGTGCCTCCGGGGTACCTGACTCCTATGGCTACACCTTC. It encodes CASSASGVPDSYGYTF.

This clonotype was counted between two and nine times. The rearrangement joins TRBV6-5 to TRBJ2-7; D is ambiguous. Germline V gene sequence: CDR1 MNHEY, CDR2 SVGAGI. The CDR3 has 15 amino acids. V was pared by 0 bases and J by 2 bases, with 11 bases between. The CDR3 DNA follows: TGTGCCAGCAGTTACTCGCCTCTACGACCCTACGAGCAGTACTTC. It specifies CASSYSPLRPYEQYF.

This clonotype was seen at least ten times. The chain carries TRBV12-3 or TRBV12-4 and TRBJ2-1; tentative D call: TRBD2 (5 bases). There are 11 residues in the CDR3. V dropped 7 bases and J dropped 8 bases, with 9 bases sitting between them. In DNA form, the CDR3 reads TGTGCCAGCACCACTAGGGATGAGCAGTTCTTC. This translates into CASTTRDEQFF.

CDR3 DNA: TGTGCCAGTAGTGCCAGGGGGGACACTGAAGCTTTCTTT. Its protein is CASSARGDTEAFF. This chain links TRBV19 with TRBJ1-1; 7 nucleotides match TRBD1. This CDR3 has 13 amino acids. In germline, CDR1 is LNHDA, CDR2 SQIVND (reference sequence). V shed 5 bases, J shed 3 bases, and the junction held 3 bases outside the gene matches.

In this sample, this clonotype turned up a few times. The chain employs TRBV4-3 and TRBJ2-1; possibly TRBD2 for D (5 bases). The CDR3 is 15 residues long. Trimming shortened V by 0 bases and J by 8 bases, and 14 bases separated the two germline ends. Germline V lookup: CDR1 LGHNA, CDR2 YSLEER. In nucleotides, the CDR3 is TGCGCCAGCAGCCAAGATACTAGGGTAAGCGATGAGCAGTTCTTC. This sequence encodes CASSQDTRVSDEQFF.

The chain's CDR3 is CASSLIRGPYQPQHF. DNA of the CDR3: TGTGCCAGCAGTTTAATTCGGGGCCCGTATCAGCCCCAGCATTTT. The V and J genes are TRBV28 and TRBJ1-5, with D maybe TRBD1 (5 bases). Between the trimmed V and J ends, which lost 2 bases and 5 bases, there was a span of 13 bases. CDR1 and CDR2 from the germline V gene are MDHEN and SYDVKM. The CDR3 is 15 amino acids.